This is a list of T cell receptor beta chains from one sample in a study of T-cell reconstitution after alpha-beta-depleted transplantation in children. TCRdb redid the calling of the PCR reads with MiXCR, one entry per CDR3 protein. The profile covers 200,000 to 300,000 distinct CDR3 sequences, with more than 10% appearing a single time and roughly 2.6% taken by the ten largest. This material consisted of PBMCs from the stem cell graft donor, taken from the stem cell graft. The receptors come from a human donor who donated a stem cell graft to a child with acute lymphoblastic leukemia. Both conserved end residues are part of each CDR3. The D gene is left open where the match is weak. Only part of the rows carry a size: once, few, many, or a class if the clone is expanded.

D gene	V gene	CDR3 length	clone size	J gene	CDR3 DNA	CDR3 protein
NA	TRBV10-3	12	many	TRBJ1-2	TGTGCCATCAATGGGACTTACTATGGCTACACCTTC	CAINGTYYGYTF
TRBD1	TRBV20-1	14	NA	TRBJ2-7	TGCAGTGCTAGCATTATAGGACAGGGCTACGAGCAGTACTTC	CSASIIGQGYEQYF
NA	TRBV7-3	12	many	TRBJ1-2	TGTGCCAGCAGCTTAGGTTTTTATGGCTACACCTTC	CASSLGFYGYTF
NA	TRBV7-9	14	NA	TRBJ2-1	TGTGCCAGTTCACAGGGCTTCGGATTTAGTGAGCAGTTCTTC	CASSQGFGFSEQFF
NA	TRBV6-2/TRBV6-3	12	few	TRBJ1-1	TGTGCCAGCAGCAGCTTTCCCAGAGAAGCTTTCTTT	CASSSFPREAFF
TRBD2	TRBV11-2	16	many	TRBJ2-1	TGTGCCAGCAGCTTAGTTGGGCGGGAGACCTACAATGAGCAGTTCTTC	CASSLVGRETYNEQFF
NA	TRBV6-2/TRBV6-3	12	NA	TRBJ2-7	TGTGCCAGCAGCGCGGGGTTCTACGAGCAGTACTTC	CASSAGFYEQYF
NA	TRBV20-1	13	many	TRBJ1-1	TGCAGAGCTAAACAGATGCTAGGGGCTGAAGCTTTCTTT	CRAKQMLGAEAFF
TRBD1	TRBV18	16	many	TRBJ1-5	TGTGCCAGCTCAATTAAGTCAGGGGGCTACAATCAGCCCCAGCATTTT	CASSIKSGGYNQPQHF
NA	TRBV5-1	15	many	TRBJ2-7	TGCGCCAGCAGCTTGGAAGGGGGGGCAGTCTACGAGCAGTACTTC	CASSLEGGAVYEQYF
NA	TRBV19	14	NA	TRBJ2-1	TGTGCCAGTAGTATAGAGAGGAGATTCAATGAGCAGTTCTTC	CASSIERRFNEQFF
NA	TRBV19	14	once	TRBJ1-2	TGTGCCAGTAGCCTTCGGGGGTACGGCTATGGCTGCACCTTC	CASSLRGYGYGCTF
TRBD2	TRBV4-3	15	many	TRBJ2-2	TGCGCCAGCAGCCAACTAGCGGGAGACCGCGGGGAGCTGTTTTTT	CASSQLAGDRGELFF
NA	TRBV29-1	12	many	TRBJ2-1	TGCAGCGGGCGCCATTCCTACAATGAGCAGTTCTTC	CSGRHSYNEQFF
NA	TRBV6-5	11	many	TRBJ1-2	TGTGCCAGCAACGGGAACTATGGCTACACCTTC	CASNGNYGYTF
NA	TRBV6-5	16	NA	TRBJ1-6	TGTGCCAGCAGTTACTCGATCAAGGCTTGGGATTCACCCCTCCACTTT	CASSYSIKAWDSPLHF
NA	TRBV10-3	13	many	TRBJ2-7	TGTGCCATCAAGGGTCGGGACACCTACGAGCAGTACTTC	CAIKGRDTYEQYF
NA	TRBV5-6	11	many	TRBJ1-2	TGTGCCAGCAGCTTGGGGCAGTGGATCACCTTC	CASSLGQWITF
NA	TRBV27	14	many	TRBJ2-1	TGTGCCAGCAGTTTCCAGGGCTTTACCAATGAGCAGTTCTTC	CASSFQGFTNEQFF
NA	TRBV6-2/TRBV6-3	13	many	TRBJ2-1	TGTGCCAGCAGGGAGCCTTCCTACAATGAGCAGTTCTTC	CASREPSYNEQFF
TRBD1	TRBV19	15	many	TRBJ2-1	TGTGCCACTAAACCCCTGGACAGGGATTACAATGAGCAGTTCTTC	CATKPLDRDYNEQFF
NA	TRBV7-9	14	many	TRBJ2-5	TGTGCCAGCAGCTCGAAAGGGGGGCAAGAGACCCAGTACTTC	CASSSKGGQETQYF
NA	TRBV4-3	14	many	TRBJ1-1	TGCGCCAGCAGCGTAGGGGTGGTAACTTCAATGGCTTTCTTT	CASSVGVVTSMAFF
NA	TRBV7-2	13	many	TRBJ2-7	TGTGCCAGCAGCCTCTTTTATATCGACGATCCGTACTTC	CASSLFYIDDPYF
TRBD1	TRBV28	13	many	TRBJ2-3	TGTGCCAGCACCCTATCAGGGGGACAGAGACTGTATTTT	CASTLSGGQRLYF
NA	TRBV6-1	13	few	TRBJ2-5	TGTGCCAGCACCCCTTGGGGCCAGGAGACCCAGTACTTC	CASTPWGQETQYF
NA	TRBV5-1	15	NA	TRBJ1-6	TGCGCCAGCAGCTCCGCGGGGGGCGATAATTCACCCCTCCACTTT	CASSSAGGDNSPLHF
TRBD2	TRBV4-2	15	NA	TRBJ2-1	TGTGCCAGCAGCCAAGAGACTACTAGCGGAAATGAGCAGTTCTTC	CASSQETTSGNEQFF
TRBD1	TRBV7-2	15	many	TRBJ1-2	TGTGCCAGCAGCTCGGGACAGGGAACTAACTATGGCTACACCTTC	CASSSGQGTNYGYTF
TRBD1	TRBV12-3/TRBV12-4	15	many	TRBJ2-1	TGTGCCAGCAGCACCACAGGGGCCGGCTACAATGAGCAGTTCTTC	CASSTTGAGYNEQFF
TRBD1	TRBV3-1	15	many	TRBJ2-3	TGTGCCAGCAGCCAAGGACAGGGGGATACAGATACGCAGTATTTT	CASSQGQGDTDTQYF
TRBD1	TRBV20-1	17	NA	TRBJ2-7	TGCAGTGCTAGAGATATGACAGGGGGCGCCTCGTGGCACGAGCAGTACTTC	CSARDMTGGASWHEQYF
NA	TRBV12-3/TRBV12-4	11	many	TRBJ2-7	TGTGCCACCGCTCAGAGCGGCGGAAGGTACTTC	CATAQSGGRYF
NA	TRBV28	16	many	TRBJ2-5	TGTGCCAGCAGCCCCAGAGGGGGAGGCCTTCAAGAGACCCAGTACTTC	CASSPRGGGLQETQYF
TRBD1	TRBV29-1	15	many	TRBJ2-7	TGCAGCGTTGAAGTTCGGGCAGGGGGCTCCTACGAGCAGTACTTC	CSVEVRAGGSYEQYF
TRBD1	TRBV7-2	14	many	TRBJ2-1	TGTGCCAGCAGCACCGGGACAGGGGGGAATGAGCAGTTCTTC	CASSTGTGGNEQFF
TRBD2	TRBV29-1	13	many	TRBJ2-7	TGCAGCGTTCTAGCGGGGACCACCTACGAGCAGTACTTC	CSVLAGTTYEQYF
TRBD2	TRBV25-1	16	many	TRBJ2-3	TGTGCCAGCAGTGGAACCGGGACTAGTGGGACAGATACGCAGTATTTT	CASSGTGTSGTDTQYF
NA	TRBV7-9	14	many	TRBJ1-2	TGTGCCAGCAGCTTAGCGCTAATTGGAGATGGCTACACCTTC	CASSLALIGDGYTF
TRBD2	TRBV20-1	19	many	TRBJ2-3	TGCAGTGCTAGAATCCCACTGAGGCCAGCGGGGGGGCCAACAGATACGCAGTATTTT	CSARIPLRPAGGPTDTQYF
NA	TRBV12-3/TRBV12-4	13	many	TRBJ1-2	TGTGCCATCTATCCAGGTCGGAACTATGGCTACACCTTC	CAIYPGRNYGYTF
TRBD1	TRBV29-1	14	many	TRBJ2-5	TGCAGTGTGGTTAAGGGGGCGCGAGGAGAGACCCAGTACTTC	CSVVKGARGETQYF
TRBD2	TRBV28	13	many	TRBJ2-7	TGTGCCAGCAGTTTGACTAGCGGGGGCGAGCAGTACTTC	CASSLTSGGEQYF
NA	TRBV20-1	14	many	TRBJ2-5	TGCAGTGCAGTTCCCTTGCCCAGGGAAGAGACCCAGTACTTC	CSAVPLPREETQYF
NA	TRBV10-3	14	NA	TRBJ1-2	TGTGCCATCAGTGATCAGAGGACGAGCTATGGCTACACCTTC	CAISDQRTSYGYTF
NA	TRBV7-2	14	few	TRBJ1-4	TGTGCCAGCAGCCCCATCGGGGGTAATGAAAAACTGTTTTTT	CASSPIGGNEKLFF
TRBD1	TRBV4-2	15	few	TRBJ1-1	TGTGCCAGCAGCCAGTCCGGGACAGGGAACACTGAAGCTTTCTTT	CASSQSGTGNTEAFF